This T cell receptor beta chain was identified in a study of blood T cell repertoires in COVID-19. The ends lost 2 bases at V and 8 bases at J; junction bases unmatched: 2. Per the germline V gene, CDR1 is LGHDT and CDR2 is YNNKEL (reference sequence). This CDR3 has 13 amino acids. This table comes from immunoSEQ multiplex PCR, and its TCRdb copy is limited to in-frame clones, with some not included. The sample contains about 170,000 clones, roughly 80% of which appear only once. This clone was seen only a few times. Sequencing was carried out using peripheral blood. V gene TRBV3-1 (or the pseudogene TRBV3-2) combines with J gene TRBJ2-3; 9 bases fit TRBD2. This receptor was obtained from a woman over 75 with acute or convalescent COVID-19. The CDR3 bases are TGTGCCAGCAGCCAACAGACTAGCGGTACGCAGTATTTT. This encodes CASSQQTSGTQYF.